Listed below are T cell receptor beta chains from one sample, sequenced in a study of T cell responses to AZD1222 COVID-19 vaccine. Assay: immunoSEQ multiplex PCR; the TCRdb copy retains only in-frame clones and omits some. The data hold under 200,000 clones, with approximately 91% observed a single time. The material was peripheral blood, obtained on day 0 of AZD1222 vaccination. These TCRs come from an adult in good health. The CDR3 runs from the conserved cysteine through the conserved F or W. A D gene is named only where the DNA matches it firmly. Rows may omit the clone size; those that give it use once, few, many or a size class.

>TRBJ2-7|TRBV18|-|-
CASSHTYEQYF
TGTGCCAGCTCACACACCTACGAGCAGTACTTC
>TRBJ1-5|TRBV2|-|TRBD1
CASEGAGGSNQPQHF
TGTGCCAGCGAGGGGGCCGGTGGTAGCAATCAGCCCCAGCATTTT
>TRBJ2-1|TRBV18|-|TRBD2
CASSDTSGSSYNEQFF
TGTGCCAGCTCGGACACTAGCGGGAGCTCCTACAATGAGCAGTTCTTC
>TRBJ1-5|TRBV7-2|once|-
CASSHGSEPQHF
TGTGCCAGCAGCCACGGTTCTGAGCCCCAGCATTTT
>TRBJ2-1|TRBV7-9|-|-
CARGEINNEQFF
TGTGCCAGGGGGGAAATAAATAATGAGCAGTTCTTC
>TRBJ2-7|TRBV5-1|few|-
CASSLGDYEQYF
TGCGCCAGCAGCTTGGGGGACTACGAGCAGTACTTC
>TRBJ1-2|TRBV25-1|-|-
CASSEYRWGRGGYTF
TGTGCCAGCAGTGAATATCGGTGGGGCCGTGGGGGCTACACCTTC
>TRBJ1-6|TRBV19|once|-
CASSTRGGAAYNSPLHF
TGTGCCAGTAGTACCCGTGGGGGTGCGGCCTATAATTCACCCCTCCACTTT
>TRBJ2-7|TRBV7-9|-|TRBD2
CASSSEPGTSRYEQYF
TGTGCCAGCAGCTCAGAACCCGGGACTAGCAGGTACGAGCAGTACTTC
>TRBJ2-5|TRBV9|-|-
CASSGRQGRETQYF
TGTGCCAGCAGCGGACGACAAGGTAGAGAGACCCAGTACTTC
>TRBJ2-1|TRBV7-3|-|TRBD2
CASSLGSGRADRQFF
TGTGCCAGCAGCTTAGGTAGCGGGAGGGCGGATCGGCAGTTCTTC
>TRBJ1-2|TRBV19|-|-
CASSVTVYGYTF
TGTGCCAGTAGCGTGACAGTTTATGGCTACACCTTC
>TRBJ2-2|TRBV29-1|-|-
CSVRNTGELFF
TGCAGCGTTCGGAACACCGGGGAGCTGTTTTTT
>TRBJ2-1|TRBV18|-|-
CASSQNNEQFF
TGTGCCAGCTCACAAAACAATGAGCAGTTCTTC
>TRBJ2-7|TRBV25-1|-|-
CASSQSGAFYEQYF
TGTGCCAGCAGTCAGAGCGGAGCCTTCTACGAGCAGTACTTC
>TRBJ1-2|TRBV27|-|-
CAARSLLYGYTF
TGTGCCGCACGGTCCCTCCTCTATGGCTACACCTTC
>TRBJ1-1|TRBV5-1|-|-
CASSLLTANTEAFF
TGCGCCAGCAGCTTGTTGACAGCCAACACTGAAGCTTTCTTT
>TRBJ2-2|TRBV7-2|-|-
CASSLARQINTGELFF
TGTGCCAGCAGCTTAGCGAGGCAGATAAACACCGGGGAGCTGTTTTTT
>TRBJ2-5|TRBV15|-|TRBD2
CATSSPGGTRGQETQYF
TGTGCCACCAGCAGTCCGGGAGGGACTAGGGGGCAAGAGACCCAGTACTTC
>TRBJ2-3|TRBV5-4|-|TRBD1
CASSKGQGAPTDTQYF
TGTGCCAGCAGCAAGGGACAGGGGGCCCCCACAGATACGCAGTATTTT
>TRBJ2-4|TRBV4-1|-|TRBD2
CASSPRLAGGELQYF
TGCGCCAGCAGCCCCAGACTAGCGGGGGGTGAACTTCAGTACTTC
>TRBJ2-3|TRBV7-3|-|-
CASSSGAGVGNTQYF
TGTGCCAGCAGCTCCGGGGCCGGGGTTGGAAATACGCAGTATTTT
>TRBJ1-2|TRBV7-2|few|-
CASSPRGYYGYTF
TGTGCCAGCAGCCCGCGAGGGTACTATGGCTACACCTTC
>TRBJ2-2|TRBV6-4|-|-
CASSALDSTGELFF
TGTGCCAGCAGCGCTCTAGACTCCACCGGGGAGCTGTTTTTT
>TRBJ1-2|TRBV6-5|-|-
CASKAGEGYGYTF
TGTGCCAGCAAGGCAGGGGAAGGCTATGGCTACACCTTC
>TRBJ1-4|TRBV27|-|-
CASSGGANEKLFF
TGTGCCAGCAGTGGGGGTGCTAATGAAAAACTGTTTTTT
>TRBJ2-1|TRBV28|-|-
CASEPSYNEQFF
TGTGCCTCGGAACCATCCTACAATGAGCAGTTCTTC
>TRBJ1-2|TRBV10-3|-|-
CAISEGTQYYGYTF
TGTGCCATCAGTGAGGGGACTCAATACTATGGCTACACCTTC
>TRBJ1-4|TRBV5-6|-|TRBD1
CASSPLTGVREKLFF
TGTGCCAGCAGCCCGCTAACAGGGGTCAGGGAAAAACTGTTTTTT
>TRBJ2-1|TRBV7-2|-|-
CASSLWGRGLRDNEQFF
TGTGCCAGCAGCTTATGGGGGAGGGGGCTCCGGGACAATGAGCAGTTCTTC
>TRBJ2-1|TRBV27|once|-
CASSSGTTPFEQFF
TGTGCCAGCAGTAGCGGAACGACACCCTTCGAGCAGTTCTTC
>TRBJ2-7|TRBV5-1|-|-
CASSLGRAQPSYEQYF
TGCGCCAGCAGCTTGGGAAGGGCTCAGCCCTCCTACGAGCAGTACTTC
>TRBJ1-5|TRBV19|-|TRBD1
CASGRELGGQPQHF
TGTGCCAGTGGTCGGGAACTAGGGGGCCAGCCCCAGCATTTT
>TRBJ2-7|TRBV5-6|-|TRBD1
CASSSRTGHLWEQYF
TGTGCCAGCAGCAGCCGGACAGGGCATCTTTGGGAGCAGTACTTC
>TRBJ2-1|TRBV4-3|-|-
CASRMGHESYNEQFF
TGCGCCAGCAGGATGGGACACGAGAGTTACAATGAGCAGTTCTTC
>TRBJ1-2|TRBV5-4|-|-
CASSSRGGEYGYTF
TGTGCCAGCTCCAGCCGAGGGGGTGAATATGGCTACACCTTC
>TRBJ2-7|TRBV9|-|TRBD2
CASSVDGTSFAEQYF
TGTGCCAGCAGCGTAGATGGGACTAGTTTTGCCGAGCAGTACTTC
>TRBJ1-2|TRBV5-6|-|-
CASSEDGINYGYTF
TGTGCCAGCAGCGAGGATGGGATAAACTATGGCTACACCTTC
>TRBJ2-1|TRBV6-4|-|-
CASSDSGVAEQFF
TGTGCCAGCAGTGACTCAGGGGTCGCGGAGCAGTTCTTC
>TRBJ1-2|TRBV15|-|-
CATSRGVNLLYGYTF
TGTGCCACCAGCAGAGGGGTTAATCTCCTCTATGGCTACACCTTC
>TRBJ1-2|TRBV28|-|TRBD1
CASRPTGAGYGYTF
TGTGCCAGCAGACCGACAGGGGCCGGGTATGGCTACACCTTC
>TRBJ2-1|TRBV9|-|TRBD2
CASSVAGGHNEQFF
TGTGCCAGCAGCGTAGCGGGGGGTCACAATGAGCAGTTCTTC
>TRBJ1-1|TRBV6-6|-|-
CASSYSRGTSEAFF
TGTGCCAGCAGTTACTCGAGGGGGACTTCTGAAGCTTTCTTT
>TRBJ1-5|TRBV3-1/TRBV3-2|-|TRBD1
CASSPRRTGGQKDSNQPQHF
TGTGCCAGCAGCCCGAGGCGGACAGGGGGCCAAAAAGATAGCAATCAGCCCCAGCATTTT
>TRBJ2-7|TRBV7-3|-|TRBD2
CASSPAPGLAYEQYF
TGTGCCAGCAGCCCTGCTCCGGGACTAGCCTACGAGCAGTACTTC